The 28 T cell receptor beta chains presented below share a single source sample, sequenced in a study of identical twins. TCRdb re-derived calls from the 5' RACE reads in MiXCR, one entry per CDR3 protein. The sample gives about 280,000 distinct CDR3 sequences, roughly 8.6% of which show up once; less than 2.5% is in the top ten. The same specimen was also included in a second study, on yellow fever vaccine responses in identical twins.

Sequencing input: memory (CD45RO+) T cells sorted from blood. The receptors shown here come from a young woman in good health.

This sequence joins TRBV5-1 and TRBJ2-3, with a tentative D call TRBD2 (6 bases). CDR1 SGHRS and CDR2 YFSETQ come from the germline V gene. V gave up 0 bases and J gave up 0 bases, with 17 bases separating them. The CDR3 has 18 amino acids. In DNA, the CDR3 is TGCGCCAGCAGCTTGGGCCTAGCGCCGGATACTAGCACAGATACGCAGTATTTT. The encoded protein is CASSLGLAPDTSTDTQYF.

This clonotype has a handful of counts. The V and J genes are TRBV2 and TRBJ2-4, with 8 nucleotides matching TRBD1. The V segment lost 8 bases and the J segment 5 bases; nucleotides outside the gene matches: 8. The CDR3 is 14 amino acids. The V gene's germline CDR1 is SNHLY and CDR2 FYNNEI. CDR3 amino acids: CASQTGDAENIQYF. The CDR3 bases are TGTGCCAGCCAGACAGGGGACGCGGAAAACATTCAGTACTTC. Combining the CDR3 with reference TRBV2 and TRBJ2-4 gives the whole variable domain EPEVTQTPSHQVTQMGQEVILRCVPISNHLYFYWYRQILGQKVEFLVSFYNNEISEKSEIFDDQFSVERPDGSNFTLKIRSTKLEDSAMYFCASQTGDAENIQYFGAGTRLSVL.

At least ten counts were recorded for this clonotype. The rearrangement uses TRBV29-1 and TRBJ2-3; D perhaps matches TRBD1 (6 bases). Trimming pared 8 bases from V and 0 bases from J, leaving 12 bases between. The CDR3 totals 13 residues. Looked up from germline, CDR1 is SQVTM and CDR2 is ANQGSEA. In nucleotides, the CDR3 is TGCAGCTGCCGGGACACTAGCACAGATACGCAGTATTTT. Amino acid sequence: CSCRDTSTDTQYF.

This clonotype has at least ten counts. The chain recombines TRBV15 with TRBJ1-1; 7 nucleotides align to TRBD1. The CDR3 length is 14 residues. Germline V lookup: CDR1 LNHNV, CDR2 YYDKDF (reference sequence). V dropped 5 bases and J dropped 1; count of bases not matched to a gene: 4. The CDR3 bases are TGTGCCACCAGCCGGGGACAGAAGAACACTGAAGCTTTCTTT. Its protein is CATSRGQKNTEAFF.

As to this clonotype: Mismatch with germline at one junction end may stem from a read error. The CDR3 region is CATSQAPGGADTQYF. In DNA, the CDR3 is TGTGCCACCAGCCAAGCCCCAGGGGGCGCAGATACGCAGTATTTT. J is TRBJ2-3 and V is TRBV3-1; 8 bases map to TRBD1. The germline V gene has CDR1 LGHDT and CDR2 YNNKEL (reference sequence). The CDR3 runs 15 residues.

This clonotype was counted only a few times. V gene TRBV20-1 combines with J gene TRBJ2-7; 11 bases are a match to TRBD2. Germline CDR1 is DFQATT and CDR2 is SNEGSKA (reference sequence). The CDR3 is made up of 16 amino acids. With 2 bases clipped from V and 2 bases from J, the junction kept 8 bases outside the gene matches. CDR3: CSARNSTSGMAYEQYF. The CDR3 nucleotides read TGCAGTGCTAGAAATTCGACTAGCGGGATGGCCTACGAGCAGTACTTC.

This clonotype was detected many times. The chain joins TRBV5-1 to TRBJ1-5, with D hard to call. V lost 0 bases and J 2 bases, leaving 21 bases between the germline ends. This CDR3 is 19 amino acids long. Per germline, CDR1 SGHRS and CDR2 YFSETQ. The CDR3 nucleotides read TGCGCCAGCAGCTTGGATCCGTTAGAGGTTTTTGGTGGCAATCAGCCCCAGCATTTT. Translation: CASSLDPLEVFGGNQPQHF. Drawing the rest from reference TRBV5-1 and TRBJ1-5, the complete variable domain is KAGVTQTPRYLIKTRGQQVTLSCSPISGHRSVSWYQQTPGQGLQFLFEYFSETQRNKGNFPGRFSGRQFSNSRSEMNVSTLELGDSALYLCASSLDPLEVFGGNQPQHFGDGTRLSIL.

This clonotype was counted at least ten times. J is TRBJ2-7 and V is TRBV20-1, with a tentative D call TRBD2 (6 bases). V lost 1 base and J 0 bases, leaving 7 bases between the germline ends. CDR1 DFQATT and CDR2 SNEGSKA come from the germline V gene (reference sequence). CDR3 length equals 13 residues. The CDR3 sequence is CSARAGSSYEQYF. The CDR3 nucleotides read TGCAGTGCTAGAGCCGGGAGCTCCTACGAGCAGTACTTC.

The V gene is TRBV20-1, the J gene TRBJ2-3; 9 bases line up with TRBD1. Losses at the gene ends were 8 bases for V and 6 bases for J; bases not matched to a gene: 18. Germline lookup yields CDR1 DFQATT and CDR2 SNEGSKA (reference sequence). The CDR3 spans 16 residues. The CDR3 protein is CSQHRPGQGRLDTQYF. CDR3 coding DNA: TGCAGTCAACATAGGCCGGGACAGGGAAGATTGGATACGCAGTATTTT.

The V call is TRBV24-1, the J call TRBJ2-1; the D is unclear. From germline, CDR1 is KGHDR and CDR2 SFDVKD. This CDR3 spans 13 amino acids. Trimming left V 5 bases short and J 11 bases short, with 15 bases between. Here the CDR3 reads CATSVSPSAQQFF. As DNA, the CDR3 is TGTGCCACCAGTGTATCCCCCTCCGCCCAGCAGTTCTTC.

A few counts support this clonotype. CDR3 sequence reads: CASSRARDRVEAFF. For the CDR3, the DNA is TGTGCCAGTAGTAGAGCCCGGGACAGGGTTGAAGCTTTCTTT. The rearrangement uses TRBV19 and TRBJ1-1; 9 positions match TRBD1. V was clipped by 4 bases and J by 7 bases; unmatched bases: 7. The CDR3 loop spans 14 amino acids. The germline CDR1 and CDR2 sequences are LNHDA and SQIVND (reference sequence).

This clonotype was detected many times. CDR3 DNA: TGTGCCAGCAGCTCCGTCCGGGGGCGCGGCACAGATACGCAGTATTTT. Translated: CASSSVRGRGTDTQYF. The chain combines TRBV7-6 with TRBJ2-3; D could derive from TRBD1 or TRBD2 (6 bases each). V lost 4 bases to trimming and J lost 1 base, with 15 bases between them. The V gene's germline CDR1 is SGHVS and CDR2 FNYEAQ. The length of the CDR3 is 16 residues.

The gene calls are TRBV24-1 and TRBJ2-1, with D hard to call. V was pared by 3 bases and J by 10 bases, with 6 bases between. CDR3 length: 11 amino acids. The germline V gene has CDR1 KGHDR and CDR2 SFDVKD. Here the CDR3 reads CATSDPSEQFF. CDR3 coding DNA: TGTGCCACCAGTGATCCGTCAGAGCAGTTCTTC.

This chain connects TRBV5-4 to TRBJ2-1; D is ambiguous. The CDR3 totals 15 residues. The V end lost 6 bases, the J end lost 0 bases, and 13 bases lay between the germline ends. The germline CDR1 and CDR2 sequences are SGHNT and YYREEE (reference sequence). The DNA of the CDR3 is TGTGCCAGCAACGGGCCCTTGAGCTCCTACAATGAGCAGTTCTTC. This gives the protein CASNGPLSSYNEQFF. Looking up the rest from reference TRBV5-4 and TRBJ2-1 gives the full variable domain: ETGVTQSPTHLIKTRGQQVTLRCSSQSGHNTVSWYQQALGQGPQFIFQYYREEENGRGNFPPRFSGLQFPNYSSELNVNALELDDSALYLCASNGPLSSYNEQFFGPGTRLTVL.

This chain uses TRBV20-1 with TRBJ2-5, with D perhaps given as TRBD1 or TRBD2 (6 bases each). V lost 3 bases and J 2 bases, leaving 13 bases between the germline ends. Germline CDR1 and CDR2: DFQATT and SNEGSKA (reference sequence). The CDR3 is 14 residues long. CDR3 DNA sequence: TGCAGTGCTAGTTTCCGGGGGCTTCAAGAGACCCAGTACTTC. This gives the protein CSASFRGLQETQYF.

The chain couples TRBV12-3 or TRBV12-4 to TRBJ2-1; 7 positions match TRBD2. The J segment lost 5 bases and the V segment lost 1 base, leaving 5 bases of the junction unmatched. The CDR3 has 15 amino acids. The CDR3 is CASSLVGGKNNEQFF. In nucleotides, the CDR3 is TGTGCCAGCAGTTTAGTGGGAGGGAAAAACAATGAGCAGTTCTTC.

The rearrangement uses TRBV10-3 and TRBJ1-1; D remains ambiguous. Germline CDR1 and CDR2: ENHRY and SYGVKD. Trimming took 7 bases from V and 4 from J, leaving 16 bases between them. The CDR3 extends over 14 amino acids. The CDR3 DNA reads TGTGCCATCAAGGTCGGCGACCGGGGCACTGAAGCTTTCTTT. Encoded protein: CAIKVGDRGTEAFF.

J is TRBJ2-7 and V is TRBV2; possibly TRBD2 for D (6 bases). CDR3 size: 14 residues. Germline V gene lookup returns CDR1 SNHLY and CDR2 FYNNEI. Trimming took 8 bases from V and 2 from J, leaving 16 bases between them. The CDR3 region is CASSLEEGPYEQYF. The DNA for the CDR3 is TGTGCCAGCTCCTTAGAGGAGGGACCCTACGAGCAGTACTTC.

V and J are TRBV6-2 or TRBV6-3 and TRBJ2-4; 9 nucleotides line up with TRBD1. The germline gives CDR1 MNHEY, CDR2 SVGEGT. The junction had 10 bases not matched to a gene; V was cut back by 7 bases and J by 6 bases. This CDR3 is built from 15 residues. CDR3 coding DNA: TGTGCCAGCACCGAAGCCGGGGACAGGGCAAACATTCAGTACTTC. Its translation is CASTEAGDRANIQYF.

This clonotype appeared many times. The chain joins TRBV14 to TRBJ2-2; weak D call: TRBD2 (5 bases). The CDR3 loop spans 14 amino acids. CDR1 and CDR2 (germline): SGHDN, FVKESK. V was shortened by 3 bases and J by 6 bases, with 11 bases between the two germline ends. The CDR3 region has the DNA TGTGCCAGCAGCCAGCCCACGCGGGCCGGGGAGCTGTTTTTT. Translation: CASSQPTRAGELFF.

The chain couples TRBV10-3 to TRBJ1-3; D may be TRBD1 (6 bases). With 8 bases removed from V and 4 bases from J, the gap between germline ends came to 18 bases. CDR1 and CDR2 from the germline V gene are ENHRY and SYGVKD. The CDR3 contains 15 residues. DNA for the CDR3: TGTGCCATCCGGGAAGGGACAATGGTGGGAAACACCATATATTTT. The encoded protein is CAIREGTMVGNTIYF.

This clonotype was seen at least ten times. This chain uses TRBV10-3 with TRBJ2-3; 13 bases align to TRBD2. The germline V gene encodes CDR1 ENHRY and CDR2 SYGVKD. V lost 7 bases and J lost 2; bases outside the gene matches: 3. This CDR3 has 15 residues. CDR3 coding DNA: TGTGCCATCAAAGGGACTAGCGGGAACACAGATACGCAGTATTTT. This codes for CAIKGTSGNTDTQYF.

This chain joins TRBV20-1 and TRBJ1-5, with no clear D. The germline V and J ends were trimmed by 0 bases and 9 bases, with 12 bases remaining between them. The CDR3 consists of 13 residues. Germline V gene lookup returns CDR1 DFQATT and CDR2 SNEGSKA (reference sequence). DNA of the CDR3: TGCAGTGCTAGAGAAGTAGTGGGAGGGCCCCAGCATTTT. Its protein is CSAREVVGGPQHF.

This clonotype came up many times. The chain combines TRBV12-3 or TRBV12-4 with TRBJ2-1; D gene unclear. Trimming left V 6 bases short and J 2 bases short, with 8 bases between. This CDR3 is 13 amino acids long. As DNA, the CDR3 is TGTGCCAGCAGCAACCTACCCTACAATGAGCAGTTCTTC. This translates into CASSNLPYNEQFF.

This clonotype was picked up many times. The chain joins TRBV28 to TRBJ2-5; no definite D call. The CDR3 length is 13 residues. Germline CDR1 reads MDHEN; CDR2 reads SYDVKM. The V end was cut by 5 bases, the J end by 6 bases, with 13 bases between. Here the CDR3 DNA reads TGTGCCAGCAGTCCCCAGAACGGACAGACCCAGTACTTC. It yields the protein CASSPQNGQTQYF.

The chain combines TRBV7-8 with TRBJ2-2, with a weak D call TRBD1 (6 bases). The V end lost 4 bases, the J end lost 0 bases, and 12 bases lay between the germline ends. The CDR3 is 16 amino acids. Per germline, CDR1 SGHVS and CDR2 FQNEAQ. The CDR3 sequence: CASSSDRRTNTGELFF. CDR3 sequence (DNA): TGTGCCAGCAGCTCCGACAGGAGAACGAACACCGGGGAGCTGTTTTTT. Combining the CDR3 with reference TRBV7-8 and TRBJ2-2 gives the whole variable domain GAGVSQSPRYKVAKRGQDVALRCDPISGHVSLFWYQQALGQGPEFLTYFQNEAQLDKSGLPSDRFFAERPEGSVSTLKIQRTQQEDSAVYLCASSSDRRTNTGELFFGEGSRLTVL.

This clonotype showed up many times. The CDR3 nucleotides are TGTGCCACCCGGACAGGGAATAATGAAAAACTGTTTTTT. Encoded protein: CATRTGNNEKLFF. The V and J genes are TRBV12-3 or TRBV12-4 and TRBJ1-4; 8 nucleotides align to TRBD1. The length of the CDR3 is 13 residues. With 10 bases clipped from V and 4 bases from J, the junction kept 5 bases outside the gene matches.

This clonotype has a handful of counts. The gene calls are TRBV11-1 and TRBJ2-2, with 9 positions matching TRBD1. CDR1 is SGHAT, CDR2 FQDESV, per germline (reference sequence). Trimming cost V 5 bases and J 13 bases; bases outside gene matches: 8. The CDR3 extends over 13 amino acids. The CDR3: CASSPQGQGGLFF. In nucleotides, the CDR3 is TGTGCCAGCAGCCCTCAGGGACAGGGAGGGCTGTTTTTT. Full variable domain (remainder filled in from reference TRBV11-1 and TRBJ2-2): EAEVAQSPRYKITEKSQAVAFWCDPISGHATLYWYRQILGQGPELLVQFQDESVVDDSQLPKDRFSAERLKGVDSTLKIQPAELGDSAMYLCASSPQGQGGLFFGEGSRLTVL.